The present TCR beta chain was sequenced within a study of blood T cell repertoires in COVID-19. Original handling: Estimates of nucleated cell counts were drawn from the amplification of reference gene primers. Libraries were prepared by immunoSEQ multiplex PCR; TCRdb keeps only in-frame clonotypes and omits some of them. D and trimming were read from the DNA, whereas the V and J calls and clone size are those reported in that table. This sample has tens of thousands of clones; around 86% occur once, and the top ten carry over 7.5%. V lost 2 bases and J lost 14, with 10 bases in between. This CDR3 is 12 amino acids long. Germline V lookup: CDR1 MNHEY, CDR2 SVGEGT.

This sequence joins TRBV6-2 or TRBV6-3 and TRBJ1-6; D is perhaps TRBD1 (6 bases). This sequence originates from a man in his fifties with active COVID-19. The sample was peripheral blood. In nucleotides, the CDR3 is TGTGCCAGCAGTTACCCCGACAGGTCCCTCCACTTT. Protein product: CASSYPDRSLHF.